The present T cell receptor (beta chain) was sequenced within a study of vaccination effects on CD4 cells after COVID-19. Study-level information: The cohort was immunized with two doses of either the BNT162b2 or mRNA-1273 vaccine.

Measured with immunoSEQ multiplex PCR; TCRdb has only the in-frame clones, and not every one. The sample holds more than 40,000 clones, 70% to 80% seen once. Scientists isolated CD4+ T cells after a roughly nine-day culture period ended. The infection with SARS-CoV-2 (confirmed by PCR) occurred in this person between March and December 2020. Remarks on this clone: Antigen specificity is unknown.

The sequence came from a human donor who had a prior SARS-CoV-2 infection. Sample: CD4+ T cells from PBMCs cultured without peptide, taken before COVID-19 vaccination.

CDR3 in amino acids: CASSLWQGAGYTF. In nucleotides, the CDR3 is TGTGCCAGCAGCTTGTGGCAGGGGGCTGGCTACACCTTC. The chain joins TRBV5-6 to TRBJ1-2, with TRBD1 matching 8 bases. The CDR3 is 13 amino acids. Germline V gives CDR1 SGHDT, CDR2 YYEEEE. V lost 1 base, J lost 7 bases, and 3 bases stayed unmatched.